This entry describes one T cell receptor beta chain. The source of the sample is a study of blood T cell repertoires in COVID-19. Living in about two dozen US areas, the participants were between roughly 18 and 95 years of age. Allocation to cohorts depended on clinical history reported by the participants. Two negative PCRs, clearance, or symptom resolution had been documented for recovered Cohort 3 donors. This CDR3 spans 12 amino acids. Deletions cut 3 bases from V and 5 bases from J, with 10 bases between. CDR1 DFQATT and CDR2 SNEGSKA come from the germline V gene (reference sequence). Methods used by the authors: Nucleated cell counts were estimated from reference gene primer amplification. Generated by immunoSEQ multiplex PCR, the TCRdb table keeps only in-frame clones and is missing some. Clone size and the V and J calls come from that table; the DNA yielded D and trimming. The sample holds about 200,000 clones, 65% to 85% seen once.

J is TRBJ1-1 and V is TRBV20-1, with a weak D call TRBD1 (5 bases). Specimen: PBMCs or T cells enriched from blood (not recorded which). The sequence was obtained from a man in his forties who had recovered from COVID-19. In DNA form, the CDR3 reads TGCAGTGCTAGTGCCAGGGCGACTGAAGCTTTCTTT. Protein: CSASARATEAFF.